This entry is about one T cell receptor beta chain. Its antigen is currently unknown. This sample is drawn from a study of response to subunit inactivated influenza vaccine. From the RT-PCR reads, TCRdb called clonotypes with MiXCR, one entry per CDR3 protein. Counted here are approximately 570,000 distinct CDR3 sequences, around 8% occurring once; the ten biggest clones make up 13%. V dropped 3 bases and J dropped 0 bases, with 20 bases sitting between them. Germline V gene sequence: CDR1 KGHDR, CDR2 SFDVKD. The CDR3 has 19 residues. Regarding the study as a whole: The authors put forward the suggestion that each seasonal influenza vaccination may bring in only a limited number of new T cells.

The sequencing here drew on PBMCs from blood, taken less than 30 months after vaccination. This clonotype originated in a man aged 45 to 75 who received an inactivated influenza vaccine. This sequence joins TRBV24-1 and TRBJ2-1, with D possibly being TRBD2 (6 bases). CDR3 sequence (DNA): TGTGCCACCAGTGATACCAAAACCTCCACTAGCAGCTCCTACAATGAGCAGTTCTTC. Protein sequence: CATSDTKTSTSSSYNEQFF.